This entry lists 8 T cell receptor beta chains sequenced from one sample in a study of blood T cell repertoires in COVID-19. Profiled with immunoSEQ multiplex PCR; TCRdb holds only in-frame clones, not every one. This sample has 120,000 or so clones, with roughly 84% found just once. The sample taken for sequencing was peripheral blood. These receptors came from a woman of 80 years or more with acute or convalescent COVID-19.

This clone was seen just once. The chain uses TRBV19 and TRBJ1-2, with TRBD1 matching over 12 bases. The CDR3 has 16 amino acids. The germline V gene has CDR1 LNHDA and CDR2 SQIVND (reference sequence). Germline trimming cut 6 bases from V and 3 bases from J; bases unmatched to any gene: 8. CDR3 amino acids: CASRPIRDRGHYGYTF. Here the CDR3 DNA reads TGTGCCAGTAGGCCTATCCGGGACAGGGGGCACTATGGCTACACCTTC.

The chain employs TRBV27 and TRBJ2-7, with D possibly matching TRBD2 (5 bases). The CDR3 length is 14 residues. The germline CDR1 and CDR2 sequences are MNHEY and SMNVEV (reference sequence). The ends were cut back, 4 bases at V and 1 base at J, with 11 bases in the middle. The CDR3 DNA follows: TGTGCCAGCAGTTCGATACTAGGATCCTACGAGCAGTACTTC. Amino acids: CASSSILGSYEQYF.

The chain couples TRBV7-9 to TRBJ2-2; no firm D call. V was shortened by 2 bases and J by 6 bases, with 7 bases between the two germline ends. The CDR3 length is 13 residues. Germline-derived CDR1 and CDR2 are SEHNR and FQNEAQ (reference sequence). CDR3 DNA: TGTGCCAGCAGCTTAATCTCGGCCGGGGAGCTGTTTTTT. It encodes CASSLISAGELFF.

This clone came up a few times. This chain uses TRBV9 with TRBJ2-7, with TRBD1 matching over 12 bases. This CDR3 comprises 14 residues. Trimming cost V 3 bases and J 4 bases; bases outside gene matches: 2. The germline V gene encodes CDR1 SGDLS and CDR2 YYNGEE. The CDR3 reads CASSEGQGAYEQYF. The CDR3 DNA is TGTGCCAGCAGCGAGGGACAGGGGGCTTACGAGCAGTACTTC. The variable domain in full, completed from reference TRBV9 and TRBJ2-7, reads DSGVTQTPKHLITATGQRVTLRCSPRSGDLSVYWYQQSLDQGLQFLIQYYNGEERAKGNILERFSAQQFPDLHSELNLSSLELGDSALYFCASSEGQGAYEQYFGPGTRLTVT.

This rearrangement joins TRBV28 to TRBJ2-7; possibly TRBD2 for D (5 bases). CDR3 size: 16 residues. CDR1 and CDR2 from the germline V gene are MDHEN and SYDVKM. Trimming took 5 bases from V and 4 from J, leaving 21 bases between them. CDR3 sequence: CASSAGFSRVLYEQYF. Here the CDR3 DNA reads TGTGCCAGCAGTGCGGGTTTTTCGAGAGTGCTGTACGAGCAGTACTTC.

The chain is built from TRBV7-2 and TRBJ1-6; 7 bases are shared with TRBD1. The germline V gene has CDR1 SGHTA and CDR2 FQGNSA. The CDR3 totals 16 residues. J lost 0 bases, V lost 5 bases, and 4 bases had no gene match. CDR3 loop: CASSLRDSSYNSPLHF. CDR3 nucleotides: TGTGCCAGCAGCCTCCGGGACAGCTCCTATAATTCACCCCTCCACTTT.

The gene calls are TRBV6-4 and TRBJ2-7; 7 bases are a match to TRBD1. CDR3 length: 13 amino acids. Germline CDR1 reads MRHNA; CDR2 reads SNTAGT. Unmatched junction bases numbered 4, after V lost 6 bases and J lost 2 bases. CDR3: CASRTGFAYEQYF. The CDR3 DNA reads TGTGCCAGCAGGACAGGGTTCGCCTACGAGCAGTACTTC.

The J gene is TRBJ1-1, the V gene TRBV6-2 or TRBV6-3; TRBD1 agrees at 9 bases. This CDR3 has 15 residues. CDR1 MNHEY and CDR2 SVGEGT come from the germline V gene. With V trimmed by 4 bases and J by 0 bases, 3 bases remained unmatched. The CDR3 nucleotides are TGTGCCAGCAGTTCCCGGGACAGGGTGAACACTGAAGCTTTCTTT. Amino acids: CASSSRDRVNTEAFF.